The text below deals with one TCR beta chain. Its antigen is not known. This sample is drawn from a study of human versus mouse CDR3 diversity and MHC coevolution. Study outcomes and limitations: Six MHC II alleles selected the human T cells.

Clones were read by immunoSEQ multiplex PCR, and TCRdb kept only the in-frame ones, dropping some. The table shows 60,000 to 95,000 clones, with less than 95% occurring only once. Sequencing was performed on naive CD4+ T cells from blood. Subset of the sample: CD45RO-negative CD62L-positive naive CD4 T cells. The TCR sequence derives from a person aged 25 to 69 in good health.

The CDR3 DNA follows: TGTGCCAGCAGTAAGCCAGGCTACACCTTC. It is translated as CASSKPGYTF. The J gene is TRBJ1-2, the V gene TRBV2; no definite D call. The CDR3 has 10 residues. V was trimmed by 5 bases and J by 8 bases, leaving 6 bases between them. Germline V lookup: CDR1 SNHLY, CDR2 FYNNEI.